Shown below are 13 T cell receptor beta chains from a single sample sequenced in a study of blood T cell repertoires in COVID-19. Generated by immunoSEQ multiplex PCR, the TCRdb table keeps only in-frame clones and is missing some. The sample yields about 230,000 clones, approximately 87% seen once. The source material was PBMCs or T cells enriched from blood (not recorded which). Every receptor here comes from a woman between 50 and 59 years old in a cohort exposed to, infected with or recovered from COVID-19 (not recorded which).

The V call is TRBV19, the J call TRBJ1-2, with 10 bases that match TRBD1. In germline, CDR1 is LNHDA, CDR2 SQIVND (reference sequence). The V gene end was trimmed by 6 bases and the J gene end by 6 bases; junction bases not matched to a gene: 13. CDR3 size: 16 residues. The CDR3 bases are TGTGCCAGTAGCTCCGGGACAGGGGAGTTTCGGAATGGCTACACCTTC. It yields the protein CASSSGTGEFRNGYTF. Looking up the rest from reference TRBV19 and TRBJ1-2 gives the full variable domain: DGGITQSPKYLFRKEGQNVTLSCEQNLNHDAMYWYRQDPGQGLRLIYYSQIVNDFQKGDIAEGYSVSREKKESFPLTVTSAQKNPTAFYLCASSSGTGEFRNGYTFGSGTRLTVV.

The V gene is TRBV30, the J gene TRBJ1-3; 7 bases are shared with TRBD1. Germline CDR1 reads GTSNPN; CDR2 reads SVGIG (reference sequence). V was clipped by 5 bases and J by 9 bases; unmatched bases: 4. This CDR3 has 11 residues. In DNA, the CDR3 is TGTGCCTGGGGACAGGTTGGCACCATATATTTT. This codes for CAWGQVGTIYF.

DNA for the CDR3: TGTGCCAGCAGATTCGACGCGCCGGGGGGTACTGAAGCTTTCTTT. This sequence encodes CASRFDAPGGTEAFF. This rearrangement joins TRBV11-2 to TRBJ1-1; maybe TRBD1 (5 bases). Trimming stripped 6 bases from V and 5 bases from J, with 19 bases between. The CDR3 totals 15 residues. Germline V lookup: CDR1 SGHAT, CDR2 FQNNGV.

The chain uses TRBV5-1 and TRBJ2-7; maybe TRBD1 (6 bases). V was trimmed by 2 bases and J by 2 bases, leaving 11 bases between them. Germline-derived CDR1 and CDR2 are SGHRS and YFSETQ. This CDR3 is built from 14 residues. The CDR3 coding sequence is TGCGCCAGCAGCTTAGAGACAGGAGCCTACGAGCAGTACTTC. It encodes CASSLETGAYEQYF.

This chain connects TRBV5-1 to TRBJ1-2, with 10 bases lining up with TRBD1. Losses at the gene ends were 7 bases for V and 3 bases for J; bases not matched to a gene: 3. Germline V gives CDR1 SGHRS, CDR2 YFSETQ. This CDR3 spans 13 amino acids. The DNA for the CDR3 is TGCGCCAGCGGGACAGGGGAGGACTATGGCTACACCTTC. Protein sequence: CASGTGEDYGYTF.

This rearrangement joins TRBV3-1 (or the pseudogene TRBV3-2) to TRBJ2-3; 9 nucleotides agree with TRBD2. The V gene end was trimmed by 7 bases and the J gene end by 6 bases; junction bases not matched to a gene: 8. This CDR3 is built from 14 residues. Germline CDR1 LGHDT, CDR2 YNNKEL (reference sequence). CDR3: CASMMAGGRDTQYF. The CDR3 nucleotides are TGTGCCAGCATGATGGCGGGGGGGCGGGATACGCAGTATTTT.

The chain carries TRBV7-3 and TRBJ2-3, with 10 bases fitting TRBD2. Germline V gene sequence: CDR1 SGHTA, CDR2 FQGTGA. Trimming removed 2 bases from V and 6 bases from J; junction bases left unmatched: 8. The CDR3 is 16 residues long. The CDR3 sequence: CASSLSASGGSDTQYF. CDR3 bases: TGTGCCAGCAGCTTATCCGCTAGCGGGGGCTCTGATACGCAGTATTTT.

The chain has TRBV18 and TRBJ2-7, with D tentatively TRBD1 (6 bases). CDR3 size: 15 residues. Germline assignment: CDR1 KGHSH and CDR2 LQKENI. Deletions cut 4 bases from V and 3 bases from J, with 16 bases between. As DNA, the CDR3 is TGTGCCAGCTCACTTAGCACAGGGAGTTACTACGAGCAGTACTTC. It specifies CASSLSTGSYYEQYF.

CDR3 protein: CASSVGWPTAGEGYTF. In DNA form, the CDR3 reads TGTGCCAGCAGCGTAGGCTGGCCGACCGCCGGGGAGGGCTACACCTTC. The chain is built from TRBV9 and TRBJ1-2; no clear D. This CDR3 has 16 residues. V lost 0 bases to trimming and J lost 8 bases, with 20 bases between them. Germline V lookup: CDR1 SGDLS, CDR2 YYNGEE. Together with reference TRBV9 and TRBJ1-2, the CDR3 gives the full variable domain: DSGVTQTPKHLITATGQRVTLRCSPRSGDLSVYWYQQSLDQGLQFLIQYYNGEERAKGNILERFSAQQFPDLHSELNLSSLELGDSALYFCASSVGWPTAGEGYTFGSGTRLTVV.

The V call is TRBV20-1, the J call TRBJ1-1; D is unresolved. With 7 bases removed from V and 8 bases from J, the gap between germline ends came to 14 bases. The V gene's germline CDR1 is DFQATT and CDR2 SNEGSKA (reference sequence). The CDR3 totals 11 residues. DNA of the CDR3: TGCAGTGGGGCTGGAGCGGGGGAAGCTTTCTTT. Amino acids: CSGAGAGEAFF.

The chain combines TRBV7-2 with TRBJ1-1; D remains unclear. The V gene's germline CDR1 is SGHTA and CDR2 FQGNSA. Trimming stripped 2 bases from V and 0 bases from J, with 10 bases between. This CDR3 spans 15 amino acids. CDR3 DNA: TGTGCCAGCAGCTTAATAGCTAACATGAACACTGAAGCTTTCTTT. Amino acids: CASSLIANMNTEAFF.

This chain connects TRBV5-6 to TRBJ1-2; 7 bases map to TRBD1. The CDR3 is 13 amino acids. Trimming at V came to 4 bases and at J to 7 bases, leaving 7 bases not matched to a gene. Germline V CDR1 and CDR2: SGHDT, YYEEEE. CDR3 bases: TGTGCCAGCAGCAATACAGGGGTAGGTGGCTACACCTTC. Its protein is CASSNTGVGGYTF.

The chain joins TRBV5-1 to TRBJ1-2; TRBD1 aligns across 9 bases. Per germline, CDR1 SGHRS and CDR2 YFSETQ. The CDR3 spans 16 residues. V lost 3 bases to trimming and J lost 4 bases; unmatched junction nucleotides: 10. This CDR3 reads CASSWGQGEPSYGYTF. In nucleotides, the CDR3 is TGCGCCAGCAGCTGGGGACAGGGAGAGCCTTCCTATGGCTACACCTTC.